Included here is one TCR beta chain sequence, with context. Its antigen is not identified. TCR beta CDR3 regions were amplified from RNA. The HTBI set primed first-round TCR CDR3 RT-PCR. MiXCR was run by TCRdb on the multiplex PCR reads, yielding one entry per CDR3 protein. The data hold some 380,000 distinct CDR3 sequences, with approximately 13% observed a single time. The record originates from a study of T cells in Graves' hyperthyroidism and ophthalmopathy. General study findings and limits: Blood held most thyroid clonotypes expanded above 0.001 frequency.

These patients, aged 18 to 65, had recently diagnosed hyperthyroidism lasting under 2 months. Patients were excluded for uncontrolled infection, other autoimmune disease, pregnancy or lactation. Ahead of any ophthalmopathy symptoms, the blood sample was obtained at the first diagnosis of hyperthyroidism. The germline V gene has CDR1 MGHRA and CDR2 YSYEKL. This CDR3 has 16 residues. Trimming removed 3 bases from V and 0 bases from J; junction bases left unmatched: 6. Sequenced input: blood. The receptor comes from a man aged 30 to 39 with Graves' hyperthyroidism that later progressed to Graves' ophthalmopathy. The chain recombines TRBV4-1 with TRBJ2-3; 7 nucleotides match TRBD2. The DNA for the CDR3 is TGCGCCAGCAGCCACCCAGCGGGGCCTAGCACAGATACGCAGTATTTT. Amino acid sequence: CASSHPAGPSTDTQYF.